This paragraph reports one T cell receptor (beta chain). Antigen specificity is unknown. Using its own MiXCR run on the reads, TCRdb lists one record per CDR3 protein. The sample lists over 150,000 distinct CDR3 sequences, 17% occurring once. The data originate from a study of T cell repertoires in cytomegalovirus infection. Whole-study context: Through public TCR beta signatures, both CMV infection and matching HLA type were indicated.

The study, taken as a whole, reports: Carriers of CMV and the relevant HLA type were discriminated by public TCR beta frequency.

The ends were cut back, 2 bases at V and 0 bases at J, with 14 bases in the middle. The CDR3 is made up of 18 amino acids. The germline V gene has CDR1 LGHNA and CDR2 YSLEER. The rearrangement joins TRBV4-3 to TRBJ2-6, with a weak D call TRBD1 (7 bases). Sequenced input: CD8+ T cells from PBMCs. This receptor was obtained from a human donor in good health (CMV status not recorded). Some clones in this sample may be carry-over from other donors' samples. Written as DNA, the CDR3 is TGCGCCAGCAGCCAATATACAGGGGACTCCTCTGGGGCCAACGTCCTGACTTTC. Protein sequence: CASSQYTGDSSGANVLTF.